Detailed here is one T cell receptor beta chain. The data are from a study of blood T cell repertoires in COVID-19. Study at large: Donors in the United States, Italy and Spain gave samples during acute or convalescent COVID-19. Sample material is recorded as cDNA or gDNA derived from T cells, B-cell-depleted T cells, or PBMCs.

Per the original methods: From reference gene primer amplification, estimates of nucleated cell counts were derived. Repertoires were generated with immunoSEQ multiplex PCR, while TCRdb's copy carries only in-frame clones and drops some. The DNA gave D and trimming, while V, J and clone size come from that table. The data show roughly 390,000 clones, with 85% seen just once and approximately 3.6% held by the top ten. Unmatched junction bases numbered 9, after V lost 7 bases and J lost 3 bases. The CDR3 is made up of 15 amino acids. Germline CDR1 reads LNHDA; CDR2 reads SQIVND (reference sequence). The sequenced sample was peripheral blood. This chain joins TRBV19 and TRBJ2-3; 8 bases map to TRBD2. The clonotype originates from a woman between 18 and 29 years old with acute or convalescent COVID-19. The CDR3 sequence is CASTPAGAGTDTQYF. CDR3 nucleotide sequence: TGTGCCAGTACCCCAGCGGGAGCAGGTACAGATACGCAGTATTTT.